This passage covers 11 T cell receptor beta chains from one sample sequenced in a study of CD8 T cells in Susac syndrome. With random hexamers, roughly 0.5 to 1 ug RNA was reverse transcribed. One entry per CDR3 protein, called by TCRdb with MiXCR from the immunoSEQ multiplex PCR reads. This sample has about 190,000 distinct CDR3 sequences, with 80% to 95% found just once. The source material was CD4+ T cells from PBMCs. The receptors were sampled from a human donor in good health.

This clonotype showed up just once. The chain recombines TRBV2 with TRBJ1-1; D gene ambiguous. Trimming took off 11 bases at V and 1 base at J, with 11 bases between the two ends. The CDR3 totals 12 residues. Germline V gene sequence: CDR1 SNHLY, CDR2 FYNNEI. CDR3 region: CAAARENTEAFF. In nucleotides, the CDR3 is TGTGCCGCGGCGCGGGAGAACACTGAAGCTTTCTTT.

The chain recombines TRBV5-4 with TRBJ1-1; TRBD1 matches at 9 bases. The CDR3 is 16 residues long. Germline V CDR1 and CDR2: SGHNT, YYREEE (reference sequence). The V gene end was trimmed by 5 bases and the J gene end by 5 bases; junction bases not matched to a gene: 13. CDR3 sequence: CASRPRPGQGGTEAFF. The CDR3 DNA reads as TGTGCCAGCAGGCCCAGGCCGGGACAGGGCGGGACTGAAGCTTTCTTT. The entire variable domain, with the rest obtained from reference TRBV5-4 and TRBJ1-1, is as follows: ETGVTQSPTHLIKTRGQQVTLRCSSQSGHNTVSWYQQALGQGPQFIFQYYREEENGRGNFPPRFSGLQFPNYSSELNVNALELDDSALYLCASRPRPGQGGTEAFFGQGTRLTVV.

The rearrangement uses TRBV10-3 and TRBJ2-7, with a possible D match to TRBD2 (6 bases). CDR3 length: 12 amino acids. CDR1 and CDR2 (germline): ENHRY, SYGVKD. V lost 8 bases and J lost 0, with 8 bases in between. The CDR3 reads CAIAGLSYEQYF. Written as DNA, the CDR3 is TGTGCCATCGCGGGGCTCTCCTACGAGCAGTACTTC.

This chain uses TRBV7-9 with TRBJ2-3, with D uncertain. The V gene lost 2 bases and the J gene lost 4 bases, with 7 bases spanning the gap. The V gene's germline CDR1 is SEHNR and CDR2 FQNEAQ (reference sequence). This CDR3 comprises 13 residues. The CDR3 loop reads CASSLRRSDTQYF. Here the CDR3 DNA reads TGTGCCAGCAGCTTAAGGCGTTCAGATACGCAGTATTTT. Variable domain in full (rest from reference TRBV7-9 and TRBJ2-3): DTGVSQNPRHKITKRGQNVTFRCDPISEHNRLYWYRQTLGQGPEFLTYFQNEAQLEKSRLLSDRFSAERPKGSFSTLEIQRTEQGDSAMYLCASSLRRSDTQYFGPGTRLTVL.

The rearrangement links TRBV29-1 to TRBJ2-2; D is uncertain. The CDR3 contains 12 residues. Germline CDR1 is SQVTM and CDR2 is ANQGSEA. V dropped 5 bases and J dropped 6 bases, with 10 bases sitting between them. In DNA, the CDR3 is TGCAGCGTTCAACTCCCATCCGGGGAGCTGTTTTTT. This gives the protein CSVQLPSGELFF.

This clonotype was found once. The chain employs TRBV19 and TRBJ2-5, with TRBD1 identical over 11 bases. Germline V gene lookup returns CDR1 LNHDA and CDR2 SQIVND (reference sequence). With 7 bases clipped from V and 2 bases from J, the junction kept 9 bases outside the gene matches. CDR3 length equals 16 residues. CDR3 DNA: TGTGCCAGTAAGGACAGGGGGCGCTCCGTACAAGAGACCCAGTACTTC. It codes for CASKDRGRSVQETQYF.

V and J are TRBV2 and TRBJ2-5; 9 bases align to TRBD2. Germline V gives CDR1 SNHLY, CDR2 FYNNEI. This CDR3 is built from 19 residues. J lost 1 base, V lost 2 bases, and 14 bases had no gene match. The DNA for the CDR3 is TGTGCCAGCAGTGAACAATCTTCTAGCGGGGTGAGGCGCCAAGAGACCCAGTACTTC. It yields the protein CASSEQSSSGVRRQETQYF.

The chain couples TRBV7-9 to TRBJ1-5; 9 bases match TRBD1. Looked up from germline, CDR1 is SEHNR and CDR2 is FQNEAQ (reference sequence). V lost 4 bases and J lost 6; bases outside the gene matches: 10. The CDR3 extends over 16 amino acids. The CDR3 protein is CASSSSVGQGRQPQHF. The CDR3 nucleotides read TGTGCCAGCAGCTCGTCGGTGGGACAGGGACGTCAGCCCCAGCATTTT.

J is TRBJ2-7 and V is TRBV2, with no clear D. This CDR3 spans 14 amino acids. Trimming stripped 4 bases from V and 0 bases from J, with 10 bases between. CDR1 is SNHLY, CDR2 FYNNEI, per germline. The DNA of the CDR3 is TGTGCCAGCAGTGTAACTCGGAACTCCTACGAGCAGTACTTC. As protein: CASSVTRNSYEQYF. Using reference TRBV2 and TRBJ2-7 for the parts outside the CDR3, the full variable domain is EPEVTQTPSHQVTQMGQEVILRCVPISNHLYFYWYRQILGQKVEFLVSFYNNEISEKSEIFDDQFSVERPDGSNFTLKIRSTKLEDSAMYFCASSVTRNSYEQYFGPGTRLTVT.

V gene TRBV6-4 combines with J gene TRBJ1-2; D is undetermined. The CDR3 spans 15 residues. Germline V gene sequence: CDR1 MRHNA, CDR2 SNTAGT. Trimming shortened V by 0 bases and J by 2 bases, and 10 bases separated the two germline ends. For the CDR3, the DNA is TGTGCCAGCAGTGACTCGGGATACTCGAACTATGGCTACACCTTC. This encodes CASSDSGYSNYGYTF.

The chain joins TRBV23-1 to TRBJ1-5; D is unresolved. TRBV23-1 has ORF status, its function being uncertain. V lost 0 bases and J 4 bases, leaving 10 bases between the germline ends. The CDR3 spans 15 residues. CDR3 DNA sequence: TGCGCCAGCAGTCAATCGAACCGAGGGAATCAGCCCCAGCATTTT. It specifies CASSQSNRGNQPQHF.